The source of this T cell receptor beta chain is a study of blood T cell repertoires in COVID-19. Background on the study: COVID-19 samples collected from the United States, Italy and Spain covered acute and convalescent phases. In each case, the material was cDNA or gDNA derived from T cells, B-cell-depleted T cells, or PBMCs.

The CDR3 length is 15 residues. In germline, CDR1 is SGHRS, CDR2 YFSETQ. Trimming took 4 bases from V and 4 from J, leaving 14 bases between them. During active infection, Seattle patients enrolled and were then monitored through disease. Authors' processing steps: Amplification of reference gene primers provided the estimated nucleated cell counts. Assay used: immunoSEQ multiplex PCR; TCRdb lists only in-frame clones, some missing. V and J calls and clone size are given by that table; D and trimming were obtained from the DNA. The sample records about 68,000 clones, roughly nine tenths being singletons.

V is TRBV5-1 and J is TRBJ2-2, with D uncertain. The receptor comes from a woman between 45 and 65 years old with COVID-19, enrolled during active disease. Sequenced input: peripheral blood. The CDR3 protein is CASSPLDSSTGELFF. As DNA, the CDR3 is TGCGCCAGCAGCCCCTTGGATAGCAGCACCGGGGAGCTGTTTTTT.